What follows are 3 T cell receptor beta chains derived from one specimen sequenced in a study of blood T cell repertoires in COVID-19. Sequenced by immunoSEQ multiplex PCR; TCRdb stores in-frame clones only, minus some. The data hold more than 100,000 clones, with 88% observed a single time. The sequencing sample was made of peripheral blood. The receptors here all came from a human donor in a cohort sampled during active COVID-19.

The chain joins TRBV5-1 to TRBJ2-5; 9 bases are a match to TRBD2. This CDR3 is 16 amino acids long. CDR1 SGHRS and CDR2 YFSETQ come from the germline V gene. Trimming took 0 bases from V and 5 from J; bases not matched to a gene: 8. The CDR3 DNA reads TGCGCCAGCAGCTTGGCCCCCGGGACTAGCCGGGAGACCCAGTACTTC. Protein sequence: CASSLAPGTSRETQYF.

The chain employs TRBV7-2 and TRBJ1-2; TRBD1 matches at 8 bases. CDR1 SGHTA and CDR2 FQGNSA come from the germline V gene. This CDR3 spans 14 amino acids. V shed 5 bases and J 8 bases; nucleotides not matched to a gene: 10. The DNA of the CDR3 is TGTGCCAGCAGCACCCGGGACAGGAAAAACGGCTACACCTTC. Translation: CASSTRDRKNGYTF.

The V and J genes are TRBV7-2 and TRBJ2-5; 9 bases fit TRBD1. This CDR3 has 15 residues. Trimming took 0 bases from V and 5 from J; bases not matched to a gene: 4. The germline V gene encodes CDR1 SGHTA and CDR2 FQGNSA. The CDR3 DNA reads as TGTGCCAGCAGCTTAGCGGGACAGGGCAGGGAGACCCAGTACTTC. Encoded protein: CASSLAGQGRETQYF.